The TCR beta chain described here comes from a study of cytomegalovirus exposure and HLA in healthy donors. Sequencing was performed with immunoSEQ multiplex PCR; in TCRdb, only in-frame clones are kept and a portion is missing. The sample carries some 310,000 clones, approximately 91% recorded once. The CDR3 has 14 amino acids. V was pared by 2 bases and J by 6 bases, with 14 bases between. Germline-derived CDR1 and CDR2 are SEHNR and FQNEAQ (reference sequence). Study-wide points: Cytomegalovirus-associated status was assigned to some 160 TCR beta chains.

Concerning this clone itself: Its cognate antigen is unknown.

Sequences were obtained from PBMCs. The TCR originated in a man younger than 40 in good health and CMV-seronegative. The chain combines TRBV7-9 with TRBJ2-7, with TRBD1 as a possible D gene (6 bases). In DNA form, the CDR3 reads TGTGCCAGCAGCTTAAGGGTAGGGGGAGCCGAGCAGTACTTC. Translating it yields CASSLRVGGAEQYF.